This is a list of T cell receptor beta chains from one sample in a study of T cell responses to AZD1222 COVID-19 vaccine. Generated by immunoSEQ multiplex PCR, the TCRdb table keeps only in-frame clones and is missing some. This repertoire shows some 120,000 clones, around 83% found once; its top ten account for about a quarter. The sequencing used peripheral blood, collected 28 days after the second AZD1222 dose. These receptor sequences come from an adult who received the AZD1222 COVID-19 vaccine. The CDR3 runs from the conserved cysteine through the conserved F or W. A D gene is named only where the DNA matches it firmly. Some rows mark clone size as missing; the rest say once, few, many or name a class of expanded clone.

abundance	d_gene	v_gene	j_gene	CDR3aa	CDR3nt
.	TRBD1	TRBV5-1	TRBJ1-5	CASSLVERGLGQPQHF	TGCGCCAGCAGCTTAGTCGAAAGGGGGCTGGGTCAGCCCCAGCATTTT
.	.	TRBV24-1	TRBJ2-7	CATSDFTGNSWEQYF	TGTGCCACCAGTGATTTTACAGGAAATTCCTGGGAGCAGTACTTC
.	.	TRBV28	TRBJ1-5	CASSLGGLWGNQPQHF	TGTGCCAGCAGTTTGGGCGGGCTTTGGGGCAATCAGCCCCAGCATTTT
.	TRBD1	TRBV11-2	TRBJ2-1	CASSLDLWDRTTYNEQFF	TGTGCCAGCAGCTTAGATCTCTGGGACAGGACCACCTACAATGAGCAGTTCTTC
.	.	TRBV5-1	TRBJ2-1	CASSLGDYNEQFF	TGCGCCAGCAGCTTAGGGGACTACAATGAGCAGTTCTTC
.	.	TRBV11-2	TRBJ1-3	CASSLSDRVYF	TGTGCCAGCAGCTTGTCGGACAGAGTATATTTT
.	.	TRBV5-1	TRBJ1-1	CASKAGWNTEAFF	TGCGCCAGCAAGGCTGGATGGAACACTGAAGCTTTCTTT
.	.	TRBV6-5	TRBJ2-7	CASSYSRGEGDEQYF	TGTGCCAGCAGTTACTCGAGAGGGGAGGGGGACGAGCAGTACTTC
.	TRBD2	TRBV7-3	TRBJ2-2	CASSLGTRRSAGELFF	TGTGCCAGCAGCTTAGGGACTAGACGTTCGGCCGGGGAGCTGTTTTTT
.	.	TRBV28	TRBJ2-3	CASSSPEGGYTDTQYF	TGTGCCAGCAGTTCCCCTGAGGGGGGCTACACAGATACGCAGTATTTT
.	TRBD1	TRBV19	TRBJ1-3	CASSVTWTGAGNTIYF	TGTGCCAGTAGTGTGACCTGGACAGGTGCTGGAAACACCATATATTTT
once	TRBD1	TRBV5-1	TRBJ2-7	CASSYGQVGEQYF	TGCGCCAGCAGCTATGGACAGGTGGGGGAGCAGTACTTC
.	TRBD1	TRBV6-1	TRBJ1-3	CASSDRGRGGNTIYF	TGTGCCAGCAGTGACAGGGGGCGCGGGGGAAACACCATATATTTT
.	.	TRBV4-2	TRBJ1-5	CASSQDRGGKPQHF	TGTGCCAGCAGCCAAGACAGGGGAGGTAAGCCCCAGCATTTT
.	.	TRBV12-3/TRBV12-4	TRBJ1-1	CASSRGEGAEAFF	TGTGCCAGCAGCCGGGGGGAAGGGGCTGAAGCTTTCTTT
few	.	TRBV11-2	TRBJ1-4	CASSLGATNEKLFF	TGTGCCAGCAGCTTAGGGGCAACTAATGAAAAACTGTTTTTT
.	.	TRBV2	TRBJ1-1	CASSERRMNTEAFF	TGTGCCAGCAGTGAACGGCGGATGAACACTGAAGCTTTCTTT
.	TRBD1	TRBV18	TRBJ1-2	CASSPGQGSLQPYGYTF	TGTGCCAGCTCACCGGGACAGGGGTCCCTACAACCATATGGCTACACCTTC
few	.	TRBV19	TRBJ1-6	CASSSTWDPNSPLHF	TGTGCCAGTAGTTCAACATGGGACCCTAATTCACCCCTCCACTTT
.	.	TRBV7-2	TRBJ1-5	CASSLRRTYSNQPQHF	TGTGCCAGCAGCTTACGAAGGACTTATAGCAATCAGCCCCAGCATTTT
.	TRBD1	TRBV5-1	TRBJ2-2	CASSLGDRANTGELFF	TGCGCCAGCAGCTTGGGGGACAGGGCGAACACCGGGGAGCTGTTTTTT
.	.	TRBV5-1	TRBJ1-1	CASSFSSTNTEAFF	TGCGCCAGCAGCTTTTCTTCAACGAACACTGAAGCTTTCTTT
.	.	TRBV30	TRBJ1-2	CAGSAQGYYGYTF	TGTGCCGGATCCGCCCAGGGGTACTATGGCTACACCTTC
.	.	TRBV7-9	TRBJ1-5	CARQGCKGCNQPQHF	TGTGCCAGACAGGGTTGTAAGGGATGCAATCAGCCCCAGCATTTT
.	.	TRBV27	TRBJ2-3	CASSLWGGTDTQYF	TGTGCCAGCAGTTTATGGGGCGGTACAGATACGCAGTATTTT
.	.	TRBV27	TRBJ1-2	CASRVVGGEGGYTF	TGTGCCAGCAGGGTGGTGGGGGGCGAAGGGGGCTACACCTTC
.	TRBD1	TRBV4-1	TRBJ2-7	CASGAHAGQGSYEQYF	TGCGCCAGCGGGGCACATGCCGGACAGGGGTCCTACGAGCAGTACTTC
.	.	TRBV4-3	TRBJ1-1	CASRTRTEMNTEAFF	TGCGCCAGCAGGACCCGGACAGAAATGAACACTGAAGCTTTCTTT
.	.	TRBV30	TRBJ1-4	CAWNSGSTNEKLFF	TGTGCCTGGAACTCGGGGTCAACTAATGAAAAACTGTTTTTT
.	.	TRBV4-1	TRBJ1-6	CASSPSPGLENSPLHF	TGCGCCAGCAGCCCCAGTCCAGGGCTGGAAAATTCACCCCTCCACTTT
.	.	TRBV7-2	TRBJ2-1	CASSLVAGRITYNEQFF	TGTGCCAGCAGCTTAGTCGCAGGGAGGATCACCTACAATGAGCAGTTCTTC
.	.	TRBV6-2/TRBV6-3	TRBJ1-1	CASSYLQMNTEAFF	TGTGCCAGCAGTTACTTACAGATGAACACTGAAGCTTTCTTT
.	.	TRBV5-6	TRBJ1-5	CASSHRVGDRGNQPQHF	TGTGCCAGCAGCCACCGGGTGGGCGACAGAGGCAATCAGCCCCAGCATTTT
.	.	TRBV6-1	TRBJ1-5	CASSDRSNQPQHF	TGTGCCAGCAGTGACAGGTCCAATCAGCCCCAGCATTTT
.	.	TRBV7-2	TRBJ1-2	CASSLVGARGYTF	TGTGCCAGCAGCTTAGTCGGGGCACGGGGCTACACCTTC
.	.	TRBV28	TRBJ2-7	CASRRTGRGEQYF	TGTGCCAGCAGACGGACGGGCCGGGGCGAGCAGTACTTC
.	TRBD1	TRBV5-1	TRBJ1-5	CASSLQGNSNQPQHF	TGCGCCAGCAGCTTACAGGGGAATAGCAATCAGCCCCAGCATTTT
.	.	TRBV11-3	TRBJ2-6	CASSLDWSEEANVLTF	TGTGCCAGCAGCTTAGATTGGAGTGAGGAGGCCAACGTCCTGACTTTC
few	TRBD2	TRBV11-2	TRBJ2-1	CASSLVPRGGAYNEQFF	TGTGCCAGCAGCTTAGTCCCCCGCGGGGGAGCCTACAATGAGCAGTTCTTC
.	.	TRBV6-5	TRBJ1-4	CASRPRSSRSEKLFF	TGTGCCAGCAGACCCCGGTCTTCAAGGAGTGAAAAACTGTTTTTT
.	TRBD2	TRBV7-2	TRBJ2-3	CASSLALLAGGNTDTQYF	TGTGCCAGCAGCTTAGCGCTACTAGCGGGGGGGAACACAGATACGCAGTATTTT
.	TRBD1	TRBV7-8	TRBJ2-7	CASSPIPGTGVYEQYF	TGTGCCAGCAGCCCAATCCCCGGGACAGGAGTTTACGAGCAGTACTTC
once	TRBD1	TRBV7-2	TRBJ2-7	CASSLVGQGIYEQYF	TGTGCCAGCAGCTTAGTTGGACAGGGCATCTACGAGCAGTACTTC
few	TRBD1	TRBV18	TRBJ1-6	CASSRPPTGGGSPLHF	TGTGCCAGCTCACGCCCGCCCACAGGGGGCGGTTCACCCCTCCACTTT
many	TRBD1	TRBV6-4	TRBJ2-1	CASSASGQGSYNEQFF	TGTGCCAGCAGTGCCTCGGGACAGGGAAGCTACAATGAGCAGTTCTTC
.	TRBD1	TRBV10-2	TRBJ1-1	CASSESSLTGGTEAFF	TGCGCCAGCAGTGAGTCGTCTCTTACAGGGGGAACTGAAGCTTTCTTT
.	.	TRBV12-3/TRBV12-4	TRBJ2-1	CASSFGGQGEQFF	TGTGCCAGCAGTTTTGGGGGGCAGGGTGAGCAGTTCTTC
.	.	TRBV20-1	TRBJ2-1	CSAMRTNEQFF	TGCAGTGCTATGCGCACGAATGAGCAGTTCTTC
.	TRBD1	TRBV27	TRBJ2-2	CASTLQGGQRGSGELFF	TGTGCCAGCACATTACAGGGGGGACAACGGGGCTCCGGGGAGCTGTTTTTT
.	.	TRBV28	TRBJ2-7	CASSGSWGVGYEQYF	TGTGCCAGCAGCGGCTCGTGGGGCGTAGGCTACGAGCAGTACTTC
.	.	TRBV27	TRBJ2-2	CASSLLESRYTGELFF	TGTGCCAGCAGTTTATTAGAGAGTCGGTATACCGGGGAGCTGTTTTTT
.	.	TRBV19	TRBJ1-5	CASNLQAYSNQPQHF	TGTGCCAGTAATTTACAGGCGTATAGCAATCAGCCCCAGCATTTT
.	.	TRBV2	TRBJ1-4	CASREGEKLFF	TGTGCCAGCAGGGAAGGTGAAAAACTGTTTTTT
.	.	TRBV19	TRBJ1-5	CASRALIRGQPQHF	TGTGCCAGTAGGGCCCTCATTCGGGGACAGCCCCAGCATTTT
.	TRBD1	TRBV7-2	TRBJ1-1	CASSFSSQGGAFF	TGTGCCAGCAGCTTCTCTTCACAGGGGGGTGCTTTCTTT
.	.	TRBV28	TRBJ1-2	CASSPAGKGGYTF	TGTGCCAGCAGTCCGGCAGGGAAGGGCGGCTACACCTTC
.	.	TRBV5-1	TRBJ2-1	CASAFDGQRRNEQFF	TGCGCCAGCGCATTCGACGGACAGCGAAGGAATGAGCAGTTCTTC